This TCR beta chain is drawn from a study of early T cells in non-severe SARS-CoV-2 infection. This clonotype was found many times. Its antigen is currently unknown. With 1 base clipped from V and 6 bases from J, the junction kept 5 bases outside the gene matches. CDR3 length equals 14 residues. Germline CDR1 reads LNHNV; CDR2 reads YYDKDF (reference sequence). Study observations and caveats: The matching step, a VDJdb search, favored anti-spike CD8 responses and missed private and CD4 specificities.

Each cDNA molecule carried a unique molecular identifier. A single record per CDR3 protein comes from TCRdb applying MiXCR to the 5' RACE reads. The sample contains about 45,000 distinct CDR3 sequences, more than 9% of which appear only once. Sequencing was done on a sample of whole blood. The chain combines TRBV15 with TRBJ1-2; 7 nucleotides align to TRBD1. The TCR was taken from an adult who was a healthcare worker with PCR-confirmed SARS-CoV-2 infection or an uninfected control (not recorded which). CDR3 loop: CATSRALTGDGYTF. As DNA, the CDR3 is TGTGCCACCAGCAGAGCCCTAACAGGGGATGGCTACACCTTC.